The present entry profiles one TCR beta chain with its context. The CDR3 spans 13 residues. The germline V gene encodes CDR1 SGHDT and CDR2 YYEEEE. Trimming cost V 3 bases and J 4 bases, with 10 bases left between them. The data originate from a study of OX40 agonist ivuxolimab in advanced cancers. The assay was immunoSEQ multiplex PCR, and TCRdb's table has in-frame clones only and misses some. The sample holds 7,000 to 9,500 clones; around 70% are singletons and the top ten take about 40%. At cycle 4 day 1, cycle 7 day 1, and baseline, blood was sampled. The chain joins TRBV5-6 to TRBJ1-2; D gene ambiguous. The specimen comprised CD4+ or CD8+ T cells sorted from blood, sampled in a trial of the OX40 agonist ivuxolimab. This TCR was recovered from an adult with an advanced solid tumor such as melanoma, head and neck, liver or kidney cancer. CDR3 nucleotide sequence: TGTGCCAGCAGCTCGGGCAGAATCTATGGCTACACCTTC. It translates to CASSSGRIYGYTF.